The 25 T cell receptor beta chains below were found in one sample sequenced in a study of beta chain features in type 1 diabetes. Expressed TCRB transcripts were sequenced, since all the RNA that had been isolated was reverse transcribed. Here immunoSEQ multiplex PCR was the method, and the copy in TCRdb shows in-frame clones only, minus some. Here the sample spans a few hundred thousand clones, about 9.3% being singletons. The source material was naive CD4+ T cells from blood. The source is a woman younger than 30 in good health.

This clone turned up a few times. The chain uses TRBV30 and TRBJ2-5, with TRBD1 matching 11 bases. J gave up 5 bases and V 2 bases, and 10 bases lay outside the gene matches. Per germline, CDR1 GTSNPN and CDR2 SVGIG (reference sequence). The CDR3 is made up of 16 amino acids. CDR3 protein: CAWSRRRDRGRETQYF. CDR3 bases: TGTGCCTGGAGTAGGCGTCGGGACAGGGGGAGGGAGACCCAGTACTTC.

The chain is built from TRBV11-2 and TRBJ2-1; 11 bases line up with TRBD2. CDR1 and CDR2 from the germline V gene are SGHAT and FQNNGV. This CDR3 has 16 amino acids. With V trimmed by 3 bases and J by 2 bases, 3 bases remained unmatched. Here the CDR3 DNA reads TGTGCCAGCAGCTTGTTGACTAGCGGGACCTACAATGAGCAGTTCTTC. Amino acid sequence: CASSLLTSGTYNEQFF.

This clone was observed a few times. The chain couples TRBV29-1 to TRBJ2-5, with D possibly matching TRBD2 (6 bases). Germline V gene sequence: CDR1 SQVTM, CDR2 ANQGSEA. There are 15 residues in the CDR3. V dropped 5 bases and J dropped 5 bases, with 21 bases sitting between them. CDR3 region: CSVPPPGGFGETQYF. CDR3 DNA sequence: TGCAGCGTTCCGCCCCCTGGAGGGTTCGGGGAGACCCAGTACTTC.

In this sample, this clone turned up a few times. This chain connects TRBV4-2 to TRBJ2-3; 15 bases map to TRBD2. CDR1 and CDR2 from the germline V gene are LGHNA and YNFKEQ. The CDR3 is 18 amino acids. The V gene end was trimmed by 0 bases and the J gene end by 2 bases; junction bases not matched to a gene: 3. CDR3 sequence (DNA): TGTGCCAGCAGCCAAGACGGACTAGCGGGAGGGCCCACAGATACGCAGTATTTT. Protein sequence: CASSQDGLAGGPTDTQYF.

The V and J genes are TRBV7-3 and TRBJ2-7, with 7 bases that match TRBD1. The J segment lost 0 bases and the V segment lost 5 bases, leaving 4 bases of the junction unmatched. Germline V CDR1 and CDR2: SGHTA, FQGTGA. This CDR3 comprises 14 residues. This CDR3 reads CASSPGQDSYEQYF. The CDR3 DNA follows: TGTGCCAGCAGCCCTGGACAGGACTCCTACGAGCAGTACTTC.

This clone turned up a few times. V is TRBV7-9 and J is TRBJ2-3; D perhaps matches TRBD1 (5 bases). Per the germline V gene, CDR1 is SEHNR and CDR2 is FQNEAQ (reference sequence). The CDR3 sequence is 17 residues long. Between the trimmed V and J ends, which lost 5 bases and 1 base, there was a span of 19 bases. This CDR3 is CASSRSVQGVGTDTQYF. CDR3 DNA sequence: TGTGCCAGCAGCCGGTCGGTCCAGGGCGTCGGCACAGATACGCAGTATTTT.

The chain has TRBV9 and TRBJ2-5, with 8 bases aligning to TRBD2. The germline V gene has CDR1 SGDLS and CDR2 YYNGEE. The CDR3 has 15 residues. With 3 bases clipped from V and 4 bases from J, the junction kept 8 bases outside the gene matches. CDR3 bases: TGTGCCAGCAGCGCCAACCCGGGGGGGGGAGAGACCCAGTACTTC. Its translation: CASSANPGGGETQYF.

This clone was counted a few times. The chain has TRBV27 and TRBJ1-6; TRBD1 is a possible D gene (5 bases). CDR3 length: 14 residues. The germline V gene encodes CDR1 MNHEY and CDR2 SMNVEV (reference sequence). V was cut by 5 bases and J by 10 bases, with 15 bases left in between. The CDR3 here is CASSSTQGESPLHF. The CDR3 DNA sequence: TGTGCCAGCAGTAGCACCCAGGGTGAATCACCCCTCCACTTT.

This rearrangement joins TRBV7-3 to TRBJ2-7, with unresolved D. Germline V lookup: CDR1 SGHTA, CDR2 FQGTGA. The V and J ends lost 3 bases and 6 bases respectively, with 12 bases between them. CDR3 size: 13 residues. CDR3 region: CASSLTRMGEQYF. The DNA of the CDR3 is TGTGCCAGCAGCTTGACCAGGATGGGCGAGCAGTACTTC.

This clone was observed a handful of times. V and J are TRBV7-9 and TRBJ2-1; TRBD2 matches 16 bases. J lost 9 bases, V lost 1 base, and 6 bases had no gene match. The CDR3 sequence is 17 residues long. Germline CDR1 SEHNR, CDR2 FQNEAQ (reference sequence). This chain's CDR3 is CASSLGGLAGGPGEQFF. The CDR3, as DNA: TGTGCCAGCAGCTTAGGGGGACTAGCGGGAGGGCCAGGTGAGCAGTTCTTC.

J is TRBJ2-1 and V is TRBV30; D unclear. V lost 4 bases, J lost 0 bases, and 13 bases lay in between. This CDR3 is 15 amino acids long. Germline V gene sequence: CDR1 GTSNPN, CDR2 SVGIG (reference sequence). The CDR3 loop reads CAWIRISSSYNEQFF. For the CDR3, the DNA is TGTGCCTGGATACGCATATCGAGCTCCTACAATGAGCAGTTCTTC.

The J gene is TRBJ1-2, the V gene TRBV27; D gene unclear. There are 13 residues in the CDR3. In germline, CDR1 is MNHEY, CDR2 SMNVEV (reference sequence). V was cut by 0 bases and J by 6 bases, with 8 bases left in between. The CDR3 sequence: CASSLSNSNGYTF. The CDR3, as DNA: TGTGCCAGCAGTTTATCGAACAGTAATGGCTACACCTTC.

The CDR3 DNA reads as TGTGCCACTCGAGGGAGATTGAACACCGGGGAGCTGTTTTTT. Its translation: CATRGRLNTGELFF. The chain employs TRBV6-5 and TRBJ2-2, with D tentatively TRBD2 (5 bases). The CDR3 sequence is 14 residues long. Germline values: CDR1 MNHEY, CDR2 SVGAGI. V was trimmed by 10 bases and J by 1 base, leaving 13 bases between them.

The chain joins TRBV7-9 to TRBJ2-5; 7 bases align to TRBD2. Germline V lookup: CDR1 SEHNR, CDR2 FQNEAQ (reference sequence). The V segment lost 5 bases and the J segment 1 base; nucleotides outside the gene matches: 7. This CDR3 is built from 15 residues. The CDR3 region has the DNA TGTGCCAGCAGCGATCTGGGAGGGAGCCAAGAGACCCAGTACTTC. It yields the protein CASSDLGGSQETQYF.

Only a few counts were recorded for this clone. The chain is built from TRBV18 and TRBJ2-5, with 8 bases lining up with TRBD2. The CDR3 contains 15 residues. The germline V gene has CDR1 KGHSH and CDR2 LQKENI. The ends lost 6 bases at V and 2 bases at J; junction bases unmatched: 8. The CDR3: CASSPKRGPQETQYF. The CDR3 DNA reads TGTGCCAGCTCTCCCAAGCGGGGGCCTCAAGAGACCCAGTACTTC. Using reference TRBV18 and TRBJ2-5 for the parts outside the CDR3, the full variable domain is NAGVMQNPRHLVRRRGQEARLRCSPMKGHSHVYWYRQLPEEGLKFMVYLQKENIIDESGMPKERFSAEFPKEGPSILRIQQVVRGDSAAYFCASSPKRGPQETQYFGPGTRLLVL.

This clone was found many times. The V call is TRBV5-1, the J call TRBJ2-7; D ambiguous. V was clipped by 0 bases and J by 5 bases, with 3 bases between them. The CDR3 has 11 residues. CDR1 is SGHRS and CDR2 is YFSETQ in the germline V gene. DNA of the CDR3: TGCGCCAGCAGCTTGGCGGACGAGCAGTACTTC. The encoded protein is CASSLADEQYF.

This rearrangement joins TRBV5-6 to TRBJ1-5, with D possibly matching TRBD1 (5 bases). Germline V gene sequence: CDR1 SGHDT, CDR2 YYEEEE. The CDR3 is made up of 15 amino acids. V lost 0 bases and J 3 bases, leaving 10 bases between the germline ends. The CDR3 DNA reads as TGTGCCAGCAGCTTGGACGGGGGTCACAATCAGCCCCAGCATTTT. Protein: CASSLDGGHNQPQHF.

On this clone: An end of the junction differs from the germline gene, which may be a read error. The chain combines TRBV18 with TRBJ2-7, with TRBD1 as a possible D gene (5 bases). The CDR3 is made up of 14 amino acids. Germline CDR1 and CDR2: KGHSH and LQKENI. Written as DNA, the CDR3 is TGTACCAGCTCACCTCAGGGCAGCTCCTACGAGCAGTACTTC. Residues: CTSSPQGSSYEQYF.

The chain has TRBV2 and TRBJ1-5; 11 bases map to TRBD1. The germline gives CDR1 SNHLY, CDR2 FYNNEI. Unmatched junction bases numbered 7, after V lost 11 bases and J lost 7 bases. The CDR3 has 13 residues. In DNA form, the CDR3 reads TGTGCCGGGGGGCGGGACAGGGGGCAGCCCCAGCATTTT. This translates into CAGGRDRGQPQHF.

This clone was recorded a few times. The genes are TRBV19 and TRBJ2-1, with 8 nucleotides matching TRBD2. In germline, CDR1 is LNHDA, CDR2 SQIVND (reference sequence). Unmatched junction bases numbered 11, after V lost 6 bases and J lost 4 bases. This CDR3 comprises 16 residues. The CDR3 sequence: CASSSPPGGGYNEQFF. DNA of the CDR3: TGTGCCAGTAGCAGCCCCCCGGGAGGGGGGTACAATGAGCAGTTCTTC.

The rearrangement links TRBV2 to TRBJ2-3; D is ambiguous. CDR1 and CDR2 (germline): SNHLY, FYNNEI. This CDR3 is built from 11 residues. Trimming cost V 6 bases and J 2 bases, with 3 bases left between them. The CDR3: CASSYTDTQYF. The CDR3 DNA is TGTGCCAGCAGCTACACAGATACGCAGTATTTT.

The J gene is TRBJ1-1, the V gene TRBV27; 10 bases agree with TRBD1. CDR3 length equals 15 residues. Looked up from germline, CDR1 is MNHEY and CDR2 is SMNVEV (reference sequence). J lost 1 base, V lost 4 bases, and 3 bases had no gene match. The CDR3 sequence is CASSSTGGQNTEAFF. Here the CDR3 DNA reads TGTGCCAGCAGTTCGACAGGGGGCCAGAACACTGAAGCTTTCTTT.

This clone was recorded many times. The DNA for the CDR3 is TGTGCCAGCTCACTTTTAGCGGACACAGATACGCAGTATTTT. This encodes CASSLLADTDTQYF. The V and J genes are TRBV18 and TRBJ2-3, with D perhaps matching TRBD2 (6 bases). CDR3 length: 14 amino acids. CDR1 is KGHSH, CDR2 LQKENI, per germline. Trimming shortened V by 4 bases and J by 2 bases, and 10 bases separated the two germline ends.

In this sample, this clone turned up a few times. V and J are TRBV6-5 and TRBJ2-1; D is ambiguous. The CDR3 is made up of 12 amino acids. Germline CDR1 and CDR2: MNHEY and SVGAGI. Trimming cost V 5 bases and J 10 bases, with 12 bases left between them. The CDR3 DNA reads as TGTGCCAGCAGTCCACGACGAGGAGAGCAGTTCTTC. It codes for CASSPRRGEQFF.

The sample holds a few counts of this clone. The rearrangement uses TRBV5-1 and TRBJ2-7, with 10 bases identical to TRBD2. Germline V lookup: CDR1 SGHRS, CDR2 YFSETQ. Losses at the gene ends were 6 bases for V and 5 bases for J; bases not matched to a gene: 8. CDR3 length equals 14 residues. The CDR3 reads CASTSLAGDDEQYF. The DNA for the CDR3 is TGCGCCAGCACCTCCCTAGCGGGAGACGACGAGCAGTACTTC.